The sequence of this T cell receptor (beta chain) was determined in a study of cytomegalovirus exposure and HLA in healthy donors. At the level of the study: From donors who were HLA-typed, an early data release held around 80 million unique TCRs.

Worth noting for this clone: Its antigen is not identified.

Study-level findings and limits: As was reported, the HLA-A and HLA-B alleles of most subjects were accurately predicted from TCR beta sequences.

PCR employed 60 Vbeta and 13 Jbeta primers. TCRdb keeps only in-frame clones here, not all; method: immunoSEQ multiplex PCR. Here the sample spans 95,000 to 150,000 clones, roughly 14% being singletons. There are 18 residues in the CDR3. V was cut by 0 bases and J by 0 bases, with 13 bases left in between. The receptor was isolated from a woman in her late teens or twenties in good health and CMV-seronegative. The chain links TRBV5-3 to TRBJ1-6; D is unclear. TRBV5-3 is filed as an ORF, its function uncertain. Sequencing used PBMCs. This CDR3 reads CARSLEVAPSSYNSPLHF. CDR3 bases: TGTGCCAGAAGCTTGGAAGTGGCCCCAAGCTCCTATAATTCACCCCTCCACTTT.